These 9 T cell receptor beta chains were all obtained from the same sample, sequenced in a study of spatial heterogeneity in lung cancer. Time point indicated: sample taken at primary tumor resection. TCRdb independently ran MiXCR on the 5' RACE reads; one entry per CDR3 protein. Among 85,000 to 100,000 distinct CDR3 sequences listed, approximately 12% were seen once. The input for sequencing was PBMCs, taken at surgery. The receptors were sampled from a male donor with early-stage non-small cell lung cancer.

This clonotype has more than one count but fewer than ten. This rearrangement joins TRBV14 to TRBJ1-3; D might be TRBD1 (6 bases). Germline V lookup: CDR1 SGHDN, CDR2 FVKESK. V lost 5 bases and J 1 base, leaving 18 bases between the germline ends. The CDR3 has 17 amino acids. The CDR3 DNA follows: TGTGCCAGCAGCAGGAGGCAGCGGGGGCGGTCTGGAAACACCATATATTTT. Protein sequence: CASSRRQRGRSGNTIYF.

The DNA for the CDR3 is TGTGCCATCAGTGAGCAGGGAGGGTCCTACGAGCAGTACTTC. It encodes CAISEQGGSYEQYF. The chain has TRBV10-3 and TRBJ2-7, with 7 positions matching TRBD2. With 2 bases clipped from V and 1 base from J, the junction kept 2 bases outside the gene matches. The germline V gene has CDR1 ENHRY and CDR2 SYGVKD. The CDR3 contains 14 residues.

The gene calls are TRBV7-8 and TRBJ2-1, with D possibly matching TRBD2 (6 bases). The V gene's germline CDR1 is SGHVS and CDR2 FQNEAQ. V was pared by 5 bases and J by 7 bases, with 18 bases between. The length of the CDR3 is 15 residues. The CDR3 spells CASSPGGTEGNEQFF. In DNA, the CDR3 is TGTGCCAGCAGCCCCGGGGGTACCGAGGGGAATGAGCAGTTCTTC.

A few counts support this clonotype. The genes are TRBV18 and TRBJ2-7; 8 bases line up with TRBD1. Trimming cost V 3 bases and J 7 bases; bases outside gene matches: 8. The V gene's germline CDR1 is KGHSH and CDR2 LQKENI. This CDR3 has 14 residues. CDR3 protein: CASSPQGARGEQYF. DNA for the CDR3: TGTGCCAGCTCACCGCAGGGGGCCCGGGGGGAGCAGTACTTC.

This clonotype occurred many times. The V gene is TRBV20-1, the J gene TRBJ2-3; the match to TRBD2 covers 10 bases. This CDR3 is 15 amino acids long. Germline-derived CDR1 and CDR2 are DFQATT and SNEGSKA (reference sequence). Losses at the gene ends were 5 bases for V and 5 bases for J; bases not matched to a gene: 10. CDR3 loop: CSAPAHTSGIDTQYF. Here the CDR3 DNA reads TGCAGTGCTCCAGCGCACACTAGCGGGATAGATACGCAGTATTTT.

The chain has TRBV7-2 and TRBJ2-5; D gene ambiguous. Germline-derived CDR1 and CDR2 are SGHTA and FQGNSA. The CDR3 has 14 residues. The germline V and J ends were trimmed by 1 base and 1 base, with 7 bases remaining between them. Here the CDR3 reads CASSLERIQETQYF. In nucleotides, the CDR3 is TGTGCCAGCAGCTTAGAGAGGATCCAAGAGACCCAGTACTTC.

In this sample, this clonotype turned up a few times. V is TRBV28 and J is TRBJ1-1; TRBD1 is a possible D gene (5 bases). From germline, CDR1 is MDHEN and CDR2 SYDVKM. The CDR3 is made up of 13 amino acids. Trimming cost V 6 bases and J 8 bases, with 16 bases left between them. DNA for the CDR3: TGTGCCAGCAGCAAAGGCCCGACAGCCGAAGCTTTCTTT. Amino acid sequence: CASSKGPTAEAFF. Complete variable domain (other parts from reference TRBV28 and TRBJ1-1): DVKVTQSSRYLVKRTGEKVFLECVQDMDHENMFWYRQDPGLGLRLIYFSYDVKMKEKGDIPEGYSVSREKKERFSLILESASTNQTSMYLCASSKGPTAEAFFGQGTRLTVV.

This sequence joins TRBV2 and TRBJ2-3; D gene uncertain. The CDR3 is 13 amino acids. V lost 2 bases to trimming and J lost 5 bases, with 8 bases between them. Germline loops: CDR1 SNHLY, CDR2 FYNNEI. CDR3 sequence reads: CASSETGGDTQYF. CDR3 in DNA: TGTGCCAGCAGTGAAACTGGTGGAGATACGCAGTATTTT. The full variable domain, with the rest looked up from reference TRBV2 and TRBJ2-3, is EPEVTQTPSHQVTQMGQEVILRCVPISNHLYFYWYRQILGQKVEFLVSFYNNEISEKSEIFDDQFSVERPDGSNFTLKIRSTKLEDSAMYFCASSETGGDTQYFGPGTRLTVL.

This clonotype has only a few counts. The chain links TRBV5-6 to TRBJ1-5, with 10 bases fitting TRBD1. The ends lost 2 bases at V and 4 bases at J; junction bases unmatched: 6. The CDR3 sequence is 16 residues long. In germline, CDR1 is SGHDT, CDR2 YYEEEE. DNA for the CDR3: TGTGCCAGCAGCTTCGGACAGGGGGTCGGAAATCAGCCCCAGCATTTT. Translating it yields CASSFGQGVGNQPQHF.